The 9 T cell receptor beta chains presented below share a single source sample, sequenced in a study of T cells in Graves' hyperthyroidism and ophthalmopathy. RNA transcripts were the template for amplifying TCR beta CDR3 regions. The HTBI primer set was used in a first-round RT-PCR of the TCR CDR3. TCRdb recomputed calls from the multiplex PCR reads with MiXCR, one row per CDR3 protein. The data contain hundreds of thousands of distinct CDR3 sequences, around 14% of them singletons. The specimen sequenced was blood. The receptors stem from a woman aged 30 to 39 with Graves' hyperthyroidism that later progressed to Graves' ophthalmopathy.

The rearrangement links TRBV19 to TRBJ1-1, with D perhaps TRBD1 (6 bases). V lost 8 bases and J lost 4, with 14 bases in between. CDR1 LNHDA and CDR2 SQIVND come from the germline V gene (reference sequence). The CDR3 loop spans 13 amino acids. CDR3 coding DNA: TGTGCCAGTTCTTGGGGGGCGAGCACTGAAGCTTTCTTT. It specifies CASSWGASTEAFF.

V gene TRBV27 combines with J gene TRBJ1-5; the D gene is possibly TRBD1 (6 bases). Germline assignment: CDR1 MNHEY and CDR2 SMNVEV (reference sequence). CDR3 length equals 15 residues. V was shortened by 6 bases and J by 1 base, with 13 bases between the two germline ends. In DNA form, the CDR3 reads TGTGCCAGCAGCCCACAGGGTTCGAGCAATCAGCCCCAGCATTTT. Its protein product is CASSPQGSSNQPQHF.

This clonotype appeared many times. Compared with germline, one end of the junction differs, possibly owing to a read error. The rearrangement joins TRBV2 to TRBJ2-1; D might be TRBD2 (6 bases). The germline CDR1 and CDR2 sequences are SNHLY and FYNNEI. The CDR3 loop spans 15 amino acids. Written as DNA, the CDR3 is TGTGCCAGTTCGGGACGGGCTAGCGTGAACAATAAGCAGTTCTTC. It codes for CASSGRASVNNKQFF.

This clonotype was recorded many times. The CDR3 DNA is TGTGCCACCAGGGTGGACGGGGGTACTAATGAAAAACTGTTTTTT. It is translated as CATRVDGGTNEKLFF. V and J are TRBV15 and TRBJ1-4; TRBD1 might be the D (5 bases). The CDR3 runs 15 residues. V lost 6 bases and J lost 2, with 13 bases in between. Germline values: CDR1 LNHNV, CDR2 YYDKDF (reference sequence).

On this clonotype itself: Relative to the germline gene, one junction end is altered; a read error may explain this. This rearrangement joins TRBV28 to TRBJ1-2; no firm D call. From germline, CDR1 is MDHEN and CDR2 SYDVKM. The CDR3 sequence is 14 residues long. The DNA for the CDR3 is TGTGCCAGCAGTCCCTACTACGGGAATTATGGCTGCGCCTTC. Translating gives CASSPYYGNYGCAF.

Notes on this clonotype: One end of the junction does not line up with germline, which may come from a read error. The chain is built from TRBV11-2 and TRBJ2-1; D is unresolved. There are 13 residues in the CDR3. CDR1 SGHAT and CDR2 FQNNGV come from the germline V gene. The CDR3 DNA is TGTGCGAGCAGCGTACGGAGTTACAATGAGCAGTTCTTC. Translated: CASSVRSYNEQFF. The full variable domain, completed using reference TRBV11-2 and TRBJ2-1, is EAGVAQSPRYKIIEKRQSVAFWCNPISGHATLYWYQQILGQGPKLLIQFQNNGVVDDSQLPKDRFSAERLKGVDSTLKIQPAKLEDSAVYLCASSVRSYNEQFFGPGTRLTVL.

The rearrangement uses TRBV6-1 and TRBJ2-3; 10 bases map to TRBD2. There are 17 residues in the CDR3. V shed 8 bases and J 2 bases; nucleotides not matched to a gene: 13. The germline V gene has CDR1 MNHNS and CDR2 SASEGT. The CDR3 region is CASEVSGRPYSTDTQYF. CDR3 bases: TGTGCCAGCGAGGTTAGCGGGAGGCCCTATTCCACAGATACGCAGTATTTT.

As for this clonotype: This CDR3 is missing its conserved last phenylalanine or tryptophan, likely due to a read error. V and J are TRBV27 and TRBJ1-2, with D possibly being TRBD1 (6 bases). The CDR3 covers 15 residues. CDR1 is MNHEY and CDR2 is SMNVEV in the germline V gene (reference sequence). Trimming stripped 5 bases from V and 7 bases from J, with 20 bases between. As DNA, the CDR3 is TGTGCCAGCAGTCCTCCTAGCAGCCAGGGGTCTGGCTACACCATC. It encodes CASSPPSSQGSGYTI.

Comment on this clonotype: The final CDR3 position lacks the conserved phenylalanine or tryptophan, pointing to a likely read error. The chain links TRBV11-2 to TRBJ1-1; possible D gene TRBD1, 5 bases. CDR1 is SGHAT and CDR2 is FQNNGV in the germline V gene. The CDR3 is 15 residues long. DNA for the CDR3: TGTGCCAGCAGCCCTCCCGGGACGGTGAACACAGAAGCTTTCCTT. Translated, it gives CASSPPGTVNTEAFL.